This T cell receptor beta chain comes out of a study of Graves' ophthalmopathy and Graves' hyperthyroidism. This clonotype was picked up many times. The sequenced template was RNA, covering the TCR beta CDR3 region. A first-round RT-PCR used HTBI primers, followed by a second-round multiplex PCR. TCRdb analysed the multiplex PCR reads with MiXCR anew, one entry per CDR3 protein. This sample has 650,000 to 800,000 distinct CDR3 sequences; about two fifths occur once, and the top ten carry about 3.3%. Trimming pared 3 bases from V and 2 bases from J, leaving 8 bases between. CDR1 and CDR2 from the germline V gene are LNHDA and SQIVND (reference sequence). The CDR3 spans 14 residues.

Sequencing was performed on peripheral blood. This TCR was sampled from an adult man with Graves' ophthalmopathy. This chain uses TRBV19 with TRBJ1-5; D may be TRBD1 (5 bases). The chain's CDR3 is CASSMQGGNQPQHF. The CDR3 DNA sequence: TGTGCCAGTAGTATGCAGGGAGGCAATCAGCCCCAGCATTTT.